Included here is one T cell receptor beta chain sequence, with context. CDR3 length: 15 residues. The V gene's germline CDR1 is MNHEY and CDR2 SMNVEV (reference sequence). V lost 0 bases to trimming and J lost 10 bases, with 15 bases between them. This sample stems from a study of blood T cell repertoires in COVID-19. At the level of the study: Collection of acute and convalescent COVID-19 samples took place in the United States, Italy and Spain.

Per the original methods: The assay estimated nucleated cells by amplifying reference gene primers. Assay: immunoSEQ multiplex PCR; the TCRdb copy retains only in-frame clones and omits some. D and trimming were read from the DNA, whereas the V and J calls and clone size are those reported in that table. The data contain about 220,000 clones, roughly 80% of them singletons. The TCR was taken from a woman in her thirties or forties with acute COVID-19. The chain carries TRBV27 and TRBJ1-4; perhaps TRBD1 as D (6 bases). The sample consisted of PBMCs or T cells enriched from blood (not recorded which). The CDR3 protein is CASSLSAGRGGKLFF. The CDR3 DNA reads as TGTGCCAGCAGTTTATCGGCGGGGAGGGGGGGAAAACTGTTTTTT.